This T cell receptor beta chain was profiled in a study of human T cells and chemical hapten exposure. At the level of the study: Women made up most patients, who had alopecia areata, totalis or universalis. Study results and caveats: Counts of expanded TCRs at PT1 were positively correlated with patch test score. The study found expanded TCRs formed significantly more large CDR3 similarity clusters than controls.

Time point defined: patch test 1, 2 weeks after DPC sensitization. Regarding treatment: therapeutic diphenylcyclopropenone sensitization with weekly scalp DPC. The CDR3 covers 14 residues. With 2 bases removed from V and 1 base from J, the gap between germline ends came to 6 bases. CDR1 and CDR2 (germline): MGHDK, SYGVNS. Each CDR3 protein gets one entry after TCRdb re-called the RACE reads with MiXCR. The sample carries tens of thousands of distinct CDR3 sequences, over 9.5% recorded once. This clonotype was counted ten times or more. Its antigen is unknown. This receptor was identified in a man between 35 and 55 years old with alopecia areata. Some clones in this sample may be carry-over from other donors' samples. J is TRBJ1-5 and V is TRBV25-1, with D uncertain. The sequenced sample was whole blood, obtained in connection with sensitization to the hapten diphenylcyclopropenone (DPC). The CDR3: CASSEGQSNQPQHF. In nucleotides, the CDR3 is TGTGCCAGCAGTGAAGGGCAGAGCAATCAGCCCCAGCATTTT. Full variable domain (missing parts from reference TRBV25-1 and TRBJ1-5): EADIYQTPRYLVIGTGKKITLECSQTMGHDKMYWYQQDPGMELHLIHYSYGVNSTEKGDLSSESTVSRIRTEHFPLTLESARPSHTSQYLCASSEGQSNQPQHFGDGTRLSIL.